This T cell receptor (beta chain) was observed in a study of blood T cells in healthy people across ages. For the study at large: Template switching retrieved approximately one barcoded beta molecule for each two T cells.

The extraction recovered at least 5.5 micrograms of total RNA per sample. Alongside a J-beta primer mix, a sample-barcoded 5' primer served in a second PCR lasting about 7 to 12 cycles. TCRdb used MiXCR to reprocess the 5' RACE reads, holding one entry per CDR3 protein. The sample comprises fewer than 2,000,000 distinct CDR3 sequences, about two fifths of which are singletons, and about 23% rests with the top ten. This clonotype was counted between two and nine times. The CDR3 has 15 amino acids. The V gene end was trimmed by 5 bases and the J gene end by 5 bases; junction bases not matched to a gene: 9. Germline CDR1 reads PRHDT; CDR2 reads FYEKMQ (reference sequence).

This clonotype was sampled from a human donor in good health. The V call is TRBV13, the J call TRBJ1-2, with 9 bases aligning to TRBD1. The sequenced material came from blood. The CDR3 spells CASSPGTGIWYGYTF. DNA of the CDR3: TGTGCCAGCAGCCCTGGGACAGGGATATGGTATGGCTACACCTTC.